These 32 T cell receptor beta chains originate from one sample sequenced in a study of cytomegalovirus exposure and HLA in healthy donors. PCR amplification relied on 60 Vbeta primers (plus 13 Jbeta primers). The data were produced by immunoSEQ multiplex PCR, yet TCRdb's version contains in-frame clones alone and is incomplete. The repertoire includes 140,000 or so clones, over 80% of them detected once, and 2.5% to 3.5% sits in the top ten. Material for sequencing was PBMCs. These receptors all come from a woman between 25 and 40 years old in good health and CMV-seronegative.

This rearrangement joins TRBV6-4 to TRBJ2-6, with no clear D. The length of the CDR3 is 16 residues. Trimming shortened V by 2 bases and J by 0 bases, and 8 bases separated the two germline ends. Germline V gene data show CDR1 as MRHNA and CDR2 as SNTAGT. The CDR3 nucleotides read TGTGCCAGCAGTGACGGGCACCACTCTGGGGCCAACGTCCTGACTTTC. Amino acids: CASSDGHHSGANVLTF.

This chain links TRBV29-1 with TRBJ2-1, with D hard to call. CDR1 SQVTM and CDR2 ANQGSEA come from the germline V gene. This CDR3 region has 12 residues. Trimming took 1 base from V and 6 from J, leaving 7 bases between them. This CDR3 reads CSVEGLRNEQFF. CDR3 sequence (DNA): TGCAGCGTTGAAGGGCTCCGCAATGAGCAGTTCTTC.

V and J are TRBV19 and TRBJ1-5; D not resolved. The CDR3 spans 13 residues. The V and J ends lost 2 bases and 4 bases respectively, with 6 bases between them. Germline CDR1 reads LNHDA; CDR2 reads SQIVND (reference sequence). CDR3 amino acids: CASSISVNQPQHF. As DNA, the CDR3 is TGTGCCAGTAGTATATCAGTAAATCAGCCCCAGCATTTT.

This clone was seen a single time. The rearrangement joins TRBV30 to TRBJ2-1; no definite D call. Per germline, CDR1 GTSNPN and CDR2 SVGIG (reference sequence). V lost 0 bases and J lost 1, with 10 bases in between. CDR3 length: 15 amino acids. The chain's CDR3 is CAWSVRSLSYNEQFF. The CDR3 DNA reads TGTGCCTGGAGTGTTAGGAGCCTGTCCTACAATGAGCAGTTCTTC.

This chain links TRBV7-8 with TRBJ2-7, with D maybe TRBD2 (6 bases). CDR1 and CDR2 (germline): SGHVS, FQNEAQ. The CDR3 loop spans 18 amino acids. V was clipped by 3 bases and J by 0 bases, with 21 bases between them. CDR3 sequence reads: CASSFFSPAGTLSYEQYF. The CDR3 DNA reads as TGTGCCAGCAGCTTTTTCTCTCCAGCGGGTACCCTCTCCTACGAGCAGTACTTC.

This clone occurred a few times. The genes are TRBV19 and TRBJ2-2; 9 nucleotides match TRBD2. CDR3 size: 13 residues. Per the germline V gene, CDR1 is LNHDA and CDR2 is SQIVND (reference sequence). Trimming took 6 bases from V and 6 from J; bases not matched to a gene: 2. CDR3 sequence: CASRREGPGELFF. The CDR3 bases are TGTGCCAGTAGGCGGGAGGGCCCCGGGGAGCTGTTTTTT.

V usage is TRBV18 and J usage is TRBJ1-2, with a possible D match to TRBD1 (5 bases). Between the trimmed V and J ends, which lost 8 bases and 4 bases, there was a span of 17 bases. This CDR3 comprises 14 residues. Germline V gene lookup returns CDR1 KGHSH and CDR2 LQKENI. CDR3 protein: CASAQGARVYGYTF. As DNA, the CDR3 is TGTGCCAGCGCGCAAGGGGCCCGTGTCTATGGCTACACCTTC.

The chain recombines TRBV4-2 with TRBJ2-2, with 7 bases identical to TRBD2. With V trimmed by 0 bases and J by 5 bases, 9 bases remained unmatched. The CDR3 is 17 residues long. Looked up from germline, CDR1 is LGHNA and CDR2 is YNFKEQ. The DNA for the CDR3 is TGTGCCAGCAGCCAAGATTGGACTAGGCCGAGGACCGGGGAGCTGTTTTTT. Translated, it gives CASSQDWTRPRTGELFF.

This sequence joins TRBV27 and TRBJ1-4, with D hard to call. Trimming cost V 5 bases and J 0 bases, with 19 bases left between them. The CDR3 has 18 amino acids. CDR1 is MNHEY and CDR2 is SMNVEV in the germline V gene (reference sequence). The CDR3 coding sequence is TGTGCCAGCAGTCCCCGTTACACGTTCCGTGCAACTAATGAAAAACTGTTTTTT. Translation: CASSPRYTFRATNEKLFF.

The genes are TRBV30 and TRBJ2-1; 10 bases align to TRBD1. V gave up 2 bases and J gave up 2 bases; unmatched junction bases: 6. This CDR3 has 16 residues. The germline V gene encodes CDR1 GTSNPN and CDR2 SVGIG (reference sequence). The CDR3 DNA follows: TGTGCCTGGAGTAGGAGACAGGGGGCCCCCTACAATGAGCAGTTCTTC. Translation gives CAWSRRQGAPYNEQFF.

J is TRBJ2-5 and V is TRBV18, with 7 bases that match TRBD1. Germline-derived CDR1 and CDR2 are KGHSH and LQKENI. V lost 6 bases to trimming and J lost 2 bases; unmatched junction nucleotides: 3. CDR3 length: 13 amino acids. The chain's CDR3 is CASSRDRQETQYF. The DNA for the CDR3 is TGTGCCAGCTCCCGGGACAGACAAGAGACCCAGTACTTC.

Concerning this clone: The junction differs from germline at one of its ends, possibly a read error. This rearrangement joins TRBV5-1 to TRBJ2-4, with D tentatively TRBD2 (6 bases). The CDR3 is 14 amino acids. Germline V lookup: CDR1 SGHRS, CDR2 YFSETQ. In DNA, the CDR3 is TGCGCCAGCAGCCGGGACTTAGCCAAAAACACTCAGTACTTC. Amino acid sequence: CASSRDLAKNTQYF.

The rearrangement joins TRBV7-2 to TRBJ1-5; D possibly corresponds to TRBD1 (5 bases). Germline assignment: CDR1 SGHTA and CDR2 FQGNSA. This CDR3 contains 15 residues. Trimming stripped 2 bases from V and 4 bases from J, with 12 bases between. The CDR3 here is CASSLNKRQNQPQHF. CDR3 DNA: TGTGCCAGCAGCTTAAACAAGAGACAGAATCAGCCCCAGCATTTT.

The chain uses TRBV27 and TRBJ1-1, with 7 bases identical to TRBD1. CDR1 is MNHEY and CDR2 is SMNVEV in the germline V gene (reference sequence). The CDR3 loop spans 15 amino acids. Unmatched junction bases numbered 13, after V lost 5 bases and J lost 7 bases. The CDR3 region has the DNA TGTGCCAGCAGTCTCCGGACAGGCCTCAAACGTGAAGCTTTCTTT. Translation: CASSLRTGLKREAFF.

The chain is built from TRBV30 and TRBJ2-7; TRBD1 is a possible D gene (6 bases). This CDR3 contains 14 residues. Germline values: CDR1 GTSNPN, CDR2 SVGIG (reference sequence). Trimming pared 3 bases from V and 4 bases from J, leaving 16 bases between. The CDR3 spells CAWRGNRVGYEQYF. CDR3 bases: TGTGCCTGGAGGGGAAACAGGGTGGGTTACGAGCAGTACTTC.

The chain links TRBV15 to TRBJ2-3, with 9 bases matching TRBD1. The CDR3 runs to 16 residues. The V gene's germline CDR1 is LNHNV and CDR2 YYDKDF (reference sequence). The junction had 6 bases not matched to a gene; V was cut back by 0 bases and J by 5 bases. CDR3 in DNA: TGTGCCACCAGCAGAGACCTTGGGACAGGGCTAGATACGCAGTATTTT. Translated: CATSRDLGTGLDTQYF.

Only one count was recorded for this clone. The CDR3 is CAWTWTTLSTDTQYF. CDR3 sequence (DNA): TGTGCCTGGACTTGGACTACCCTTAGCACAGATACGCAGTATTTT. The gene calls are TRBV30 and TRBJ2-3; the D gene is possibly TRBD2 (6 bases). CDR3 length: 15 amino acids. Trimming removed 4 bases at V and 0 bases at J, with 14 bases between. Germline-derived CDR1 and CDR2 are GTSNPN and SVGIG (reference sequence).

The genes are TRBV4-1 and TRBJ1-5, with 7 bases matching TRBD1. Trimming at V came to 4 bases and at J to 4 bases, leaving 16 bases not matched to a gene. Germline CDR1 and CDR2: MGHRA and YSYEKL. This CDR3 has 18 amino acids. Here the CDR3 reads CASSLSPATGVGNQPQHF. The CDR3 coding sequence is TGCGCCAGCAGCCTCTCCCCGGCCACAGGGGTGGGGAATCAGCCCCAGCATTTT.

Concerning this clone itself: The conserved phenylalanine or tryptophan is not found at the CDR3 terminus, so this likely reflects a read error. The V call is TRBV15, the J call TRBJ1-2; D is perhaps TRBD1 (6 bases). With 0 bases removed from V and 4 bases from J, the gap between germline ends came to 12 bases. The V gene's germline CDR1 is LNHNV and CDR2 YYDKDF (reference sequence). This CDR3 has 15 residues. The CDR3 spells CATSRDQTGSYGYTI. The CDR3 DNA is TGTGCCACCAGCAGAGATCAAACAGGGTCCTATGGCTACACCATC.

The V and J genes are TRBV2 and TRBJ2-7; 7 nucleotides agree with TRBD1. Losses at the gene ends were 7 bases for V and 0 bases for J; bases not matched to a gene: 3. The CDR3 is made up of 13 amino acids. Germline CDR1 is SNHLY and CDR2 is FYNNEI. CDR3 sequence: CASTPGGSYEQYF. Here the CDR3 DNA reads TGTGCCAGCACCCCAGGGGGCTCCTACGAGCAGTACTTC.

The V call is TRBV27, the J call TRBJ2-7; D may be TRBD1 (6 bases). CDR1 MNHEY and CDR2 SMNVEV come from the germline V gene (reference sequence). There are 16 residues in the CDR3. The V end was cut by 5 bases, the J end by 11 bases, with 28 bases between. This chain's CDR3 is CASSLALGEPVSGEYF. CDR3 in DNA: TGTGCCAGCAGTCTTGCTTTGGGGGAGCCCGTCTCAGGGGAGTACTTC.

As to this clone: The sample carries other DNA sequences with the same CDR3. The rearrangement links TRBV27 to TRBJ1-2, with 10 bases aligning to TRBD1. This CDR3 spans 14 amino acids. Germline V gene data show CDR1 as MNHEY and CDR2 as SMNVEV (reference sequence). V was clipped by 3 bases and J by 2 bases; unmatched bases: 0. The CDR3 sequence: CASSLGQGNYGYTF. The CDR3 DNA reads TGTGCCAGCAGTTTGGGACAGGGGAACTATGGCTACACCTTC.

The chain couples TRBV7-2 to TRBJ2-5, with TRBD2 matching over 8 bases. The CDR3 totals 17 residues. V shed 1 base, J shed 3 bases, and the junction held 10 bases outside the gene matches. Germline V gives CDR1 SGHTA, CDR2 FQGNSA. The CDR3 coding sequence is TGTGCCAGCAGCTTAGATCTTCGGGGGGGGATAAAAGAGACCCAGTACTTC. Encoded protein: CASSLDLRGGIKETQYF.

The gene calls are TRBV18 and TRBJ1-5; 8 bases align to TRBD1. The CDR3 has 16 residues. V trimming: 1 base; J trimming: 5 bases; junction bases outside the gene matches: 7. Germline loops: CDR1 KGHSH, CDR2 LQKENI. The CDR3 loop reads CASSPLGQGTDQPQHF. CDR3 nucleotide sequence: TGTGCCAGCTCACCACTTGGACAGGGAACGGATCAGCCCCAGCATTTT. Drawing the rest from reference TRBV18 and TRBJ1-5, the complete variable domain is NAGVMQNPRHLVRRRGQEARLRCSPMKGHSHVYWYRQLPEEGLKFMVYLQKENIIDESGMPKERFSAEFPKEGPSILRIQQVVRGDSAAYFCASSPLGQGTDQPQHFGDGTRLSIL.

This chain uses TRBV10-2 with TRBJ1-1; 9 bases are shared with TRBD1. J lost 5 bases, V lost 6 bases, and 4 bases had no gene match. The CDR3 has 13 residues. Germline lookup yields CDR1 WSHSY and CDR2 SAAADI. Written as DNA, the CDR3 is TGCGCCAGCAGCCCCGGGACAGGGACTGAAGCTTTCTTT. It specifies CASSPGTGTEAFF.

V usage is TRBV7-3 and J usage is TRBJ2-5; a possible D gene is TRBD1 (5 bases). In germline, CDR1 is SGHTA, CDR2 FQGTGA. The CDR3 is 13 amino acids. V dropped 4 bases and J dropped 5 bases, with 11 bases sitting between them. The CDR3 DNA follows: TGTGCCAGCAGCTGGCTCTGGGGCGAGACCCAGTACTTC. Amino acid sequence: CASSWLWGETQYF.

This sequence joins TRBV11-1 and TRBJ2-1; 15 positions match TRBD2. J lost 4 bases, V lost 5 bases, and 9 bases had no gene match. The CDR3 loop spans 18 amino acids. The germline V gene has CDR1 SGHAT and CDR2 FQDESV (reference sequence). CDR3 in DNA: TGTGCCAGCAGCCCGGGACTAGCGGGAGGCATAACGTACAATGAGCAGTTCTTC. Its protein is CASSPGLAGGITYNEQFF. Together with reference TRBV11-1 and TRBJ2-1, the CDR3 gives the full variable domain: EAEVAQSPRYKITEKSQAVAFWCDPISGHATLYWYRQILGQGPELLVQFQDESVVDDSQLPKDRFSAERLKGVDSTLKIQPAELGDSAMYLCASSPGLAGGITYNEQFFGPGTRLTVL.

The chain uses TRBV9 and TRBJ2-7; TRBD1 matches at 9 bases. The V gene end was trimmed by 1 base and the J gene end by 1 base; junction bases not matched to a gene: 3. This CDR3 comprises 15 residues. Germline V gives CDR1 SGDLS, CDR2 YYNGEE. The CDR3 region has the DNA TGTGCCAGCAGCGTATTGGGGACAGGGTCCTACGAGCAGTACTTC. It translates to CASSVLGTGSYEQYF.

The CDR3 nucleotides are TGCGCCAGCAACCCTAGCGGGAGTTTAATAGATACGCAGTATTTT. Amino acid sequence: CASNPSGSLIDTQYF. V and J are TRBV10-1 and TRBJ2-3; 10 nucleotides match TRBD2. The trim removed 7 bases at V and 5 bases at J, leaving 9 bases unmatched. The germline CDR1 and CDR2 sequences are WNHNN and SYGVQD (reference sequence). The CDR3 spans 15 residues.

The chain employs TRBV21-1 and TRBJ1-2. TRBV21-1 is assigned pseudogene status. The CDR3 is 12 amino acids. Written as DNA, the CDR3 is TGTGCCAGCAGCAAAGAGCAATATGGCTACACCTTC. Translation gives CASSKEQYGYTF.

The rearrangement joins TRBV18 to TRBJ2-7; D unresolved. The CDR3 has 15 amino acids. The V and J ends lost 3 bases and 2 bases respectively, with 14 bases between them. CDR1 KGHSH and CDR2 LQKENI come from the germline V gene. CDR3 DNA: TGTGCCAGCTCACCGCGGTCCACAACGGCCTACGAGCAGTACTTC. Translating gives CASSPRSTTAYEQYF.

The chain couples TRBV6-1 to TRBJ2-5; 8 bases are a match to TRBD1. The CDR3 extends over 13 amino acids. Unmatched junction bases numbered 6, after V lost 10 bases and J lost 2 bases. Looked up from germline, CDR1 is MNHNS and CDR2 is SASEGT. The CDR3 DNA reads as TGTGCCATAAGGACAGGGCCACAAGAGACCCAGTACTTC. Residues: CAIRTGPQETQYF.